This T cell receptor beta chain was identified in a study of shared clonotypes between healthy human individuals. A word on this clone: Its matching antigen is unknown.

Assay: immunoSEQ multiplex PCR; the TCRdb copy retains only in-frame clones and omits some. The top ten hold 0.39% of the sample, which has some 2.3 million clones, approximately 95% seen once. Germline-derived CDR1 and CDR2 are KGHSH and LQKENI. V dropped 3 bases and J dropped 7 bases, with 15 bases sitting between them. The CDR3 loop spans 14 amino acids. General study findings and limits: Having only a few donors restricted how much genetic and exposure-history diversity was captured. Only blood underwent sampling, and tissue repertoires likely differ.

The sequence derives from a man in his late teens or twenties in good health. Some clones in this sample may be carry-over from other donors' samples. The sequencing sample was made of naive CD4+ T cells from PBMCs. As for subset: CD45RA+ positively selected. V and J are TRBV18 and TRBJ1-1; D possibly corresponds to TRBD1 (5 bases). CDR3 sequence: CASSPGGTLREAFF. The CDR3 region has the DNA TGTGCCAGCTCACCCGGCGGGACGCTCCGTGAAGCTTTCTTT.